The entry that follows covers one T cell receptor beta chain sequence. Its antigen remains unknown. Sequenced by immunoSEQ multiplex PCR; TCRdb stores in-frame clones only, minus some. The table records about 59,000 clones, 94% of them present only once. This sample is part of a study of graft-versus-host responses after intestinal transplantation. Study-wide context: The study gave all recipients anti-thymocyte globulin induction, then tacrolimus and steroids for two to three years. Study conclusions and caveats: Graft-versus-host to host-versus-graft clonal ratios in allografts were high in patients with graft-donor T cell macrochimerism. GvH clones detected in recipient marrow included some appearing first in ileum or blood.

V was trimmed by 2 bases and J by 8 bases, leaving 4 bases between them. This CDR3 spans 12 amino acids. Germline-derived CDR1 and CDR2 are SEHNR and FQNEAQ (reference sequence). The specimen was unstimulated CD4+ T cells sorted from spleen or lymph node cells, collected before transplant. The origin of this receptor is a human donor who was the organ donor for an intestinal transplant. The rearrangement joins TRBV7-9 to TRBJ1-6, with unresolved D. The CDR3 spells CASSLQDSPLHF. The CDR3 coding sequence is TGTGCCAGCAGCTTACAAGATTCACCCCTCCACTTT.